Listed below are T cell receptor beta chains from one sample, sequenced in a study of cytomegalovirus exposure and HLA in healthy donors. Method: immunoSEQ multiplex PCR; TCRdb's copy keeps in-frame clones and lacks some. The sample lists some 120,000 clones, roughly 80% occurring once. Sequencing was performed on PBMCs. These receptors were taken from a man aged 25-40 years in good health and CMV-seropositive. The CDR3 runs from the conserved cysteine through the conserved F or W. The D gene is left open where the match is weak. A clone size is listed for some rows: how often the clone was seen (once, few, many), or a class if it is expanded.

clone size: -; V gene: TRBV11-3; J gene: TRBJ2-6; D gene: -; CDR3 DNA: TGTGCCAGCAGCCCAGGGGGGTTCTCTGGGGCCAACGTCCTGACTTTC; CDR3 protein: CASSPGGFSGANVLTF
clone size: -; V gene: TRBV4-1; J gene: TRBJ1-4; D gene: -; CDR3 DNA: TGCGCCAGCAGCCACACCCTAGACAGGATGAAACCAACTAATGAAAAACTGTTTTTT; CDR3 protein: CASSHTLDRMKPTNEKLFF
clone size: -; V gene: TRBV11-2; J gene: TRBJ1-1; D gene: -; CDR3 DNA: TGTGCCAGCAGCTTTACAGGAATGAACACTGAAGCTTTCTTT; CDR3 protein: CASSFTGMNTEAFF
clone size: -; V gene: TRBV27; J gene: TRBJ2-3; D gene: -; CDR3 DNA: TGTGCCAGCAGTCCCCGCGGAGGGCAGTCGCAGTATTTT; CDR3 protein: CASSPRGGQSQYF
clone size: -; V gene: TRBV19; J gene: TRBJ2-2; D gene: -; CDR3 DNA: TGTGCCAGTAGTTCCTCGAAACAGGGTTACACCGGGGAGCTGTTTTTT; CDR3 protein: CASSSSKQGYTGELFF
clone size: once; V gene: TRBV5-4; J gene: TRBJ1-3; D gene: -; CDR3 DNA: TGTGCCAGCAGCCTGCGGGGCAGAGGAAACACCATATATTTT; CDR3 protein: CASSLRGRGNTIYF
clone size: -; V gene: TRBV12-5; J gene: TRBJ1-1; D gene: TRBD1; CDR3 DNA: TGTGCTAGTGGTTCCAGACAGGGGGAAGCTTTCTTT; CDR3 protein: CASGSRQGEAFF
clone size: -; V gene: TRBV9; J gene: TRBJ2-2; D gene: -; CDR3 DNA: TGTGCCAGCACCCGTATGGCCGGACTCTTTACCACCGGGGAGCTGTTTTTT; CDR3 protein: CASTRMAGLFTTGELFF
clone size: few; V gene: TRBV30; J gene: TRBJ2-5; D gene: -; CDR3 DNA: TGTGCCTCTAGGACGGAGGCAGGAGAGACCCAGTACTTC; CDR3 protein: CASRTEAGETQYF
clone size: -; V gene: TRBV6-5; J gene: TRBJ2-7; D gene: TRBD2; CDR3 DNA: TGTGCCAGCAGTTACTCCTTACTAGCGGGAAGCGAGCAGTACTTC; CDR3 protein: CASSYSLLAGSEQYF
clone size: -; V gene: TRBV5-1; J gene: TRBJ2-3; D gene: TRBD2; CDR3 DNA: TGCGCCAGCAGCTTGAGCGGGATCGCAGATACGCAGTATTTT; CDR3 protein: CASSLSGIADTQYF
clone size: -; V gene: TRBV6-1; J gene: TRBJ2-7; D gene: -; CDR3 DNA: TGTGCCAGCAGTGAAGTGGAACAGGGACCCTACGAGCAGTACTTC; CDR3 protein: CASSEVEQGPYEQYF
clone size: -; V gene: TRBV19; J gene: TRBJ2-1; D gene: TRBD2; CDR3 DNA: TGTGCCAGTAGTATAGGCCTAGCGGGCGTCAATGAGCAGTTCTTC; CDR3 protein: CASSIGLAGVNEQFF
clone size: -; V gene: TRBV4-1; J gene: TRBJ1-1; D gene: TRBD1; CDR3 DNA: TGCGCCAGCAGCCAAGGGCGGGGACAGGGGGCCAAAGCTTTCTTT; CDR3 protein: CASSQGRGQGAKAFF
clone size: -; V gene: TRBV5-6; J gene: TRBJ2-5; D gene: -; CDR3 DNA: TGTGCCAGCAGCTTGGTGTCAGGGGAAGACCAAGAGACCCAGTACTTC; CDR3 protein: CASSLVSGEDQETQYF
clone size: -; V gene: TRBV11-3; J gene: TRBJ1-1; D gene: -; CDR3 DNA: TGTGCCAGCGGCCTAGGATTGGGCCGAGACACTGAAGCTTTCTTT; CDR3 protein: CASGLGLGRDTEAFF
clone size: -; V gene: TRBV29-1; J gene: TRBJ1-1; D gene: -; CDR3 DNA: TGCAGCGTTGAAGATCCAGTGAACACTGAAGCTTTCTTT; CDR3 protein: CSVEDPVNTEAFF
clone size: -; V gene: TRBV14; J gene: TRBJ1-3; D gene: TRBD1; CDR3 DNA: TGTGCCAGCAGCCAGGGGGACAGGTCGGGTGGAAACACCATATATTTT; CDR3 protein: CASSQGDRSGGNTIYF
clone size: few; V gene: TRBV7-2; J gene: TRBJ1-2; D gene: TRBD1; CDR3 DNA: TGTGCCAGCAGCGTGGACAGGGGACAAAACTATGGCTACACCTTC; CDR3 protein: CASSVDRGQNYGYTF
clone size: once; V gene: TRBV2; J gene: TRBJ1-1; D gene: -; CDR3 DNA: TGTGCCAGCCAGCGGCCGAACACTGAAGCTTTCTTT; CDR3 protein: CASQRPNTEAFF
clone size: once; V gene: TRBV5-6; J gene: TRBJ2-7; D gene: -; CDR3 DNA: TGTGCCAGCACCGACACCAGTACGGGACAAGATCCCGAGCAGTACTTC; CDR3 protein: CASTDTSTGQDPEQYF
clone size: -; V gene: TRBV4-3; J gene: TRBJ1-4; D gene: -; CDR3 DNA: TGCGCCAGCAGCCAAGATTCGGGAGAAAAACTGTTTTTT; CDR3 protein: CASSQDSGEKLFF
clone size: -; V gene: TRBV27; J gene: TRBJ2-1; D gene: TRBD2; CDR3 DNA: TGTGCCAGCAGTTTGAGCGGGAGTCGGTACAATGAGCAGTTCTTC; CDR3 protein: CASSLSGSRYNEQFF
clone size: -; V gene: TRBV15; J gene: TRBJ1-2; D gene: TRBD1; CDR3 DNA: TGTGCCACCAGCACATCGGACAGGGGCCCCTATGGCTACACCTTC; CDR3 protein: CATSTSDRGPYGYTF
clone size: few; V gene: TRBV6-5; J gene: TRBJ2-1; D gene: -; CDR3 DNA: TGTGCCAGCAGTTACTTTATAGAAAGTAACAATGAGCAGTTCTTC; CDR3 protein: CASSYFIESNNEQFF
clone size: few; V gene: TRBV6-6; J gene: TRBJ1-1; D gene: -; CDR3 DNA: TGTGCCAGCAGCCGAGAGGGGGGGGCTGATTTCTTT; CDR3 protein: CASSREGGADFF
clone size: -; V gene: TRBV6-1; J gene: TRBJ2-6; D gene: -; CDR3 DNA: TGTGCCAGCAGTACTCAGGGTACCGGGGCCAACGTCCTGACTTTC; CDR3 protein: CASSTQGTGANVLTF
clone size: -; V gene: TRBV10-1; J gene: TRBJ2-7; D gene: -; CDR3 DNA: TGCGCCAGCAGTGAGTCGGGGGCACTGGACGAGCAGTACTTC; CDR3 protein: CASSESGALDEQYF
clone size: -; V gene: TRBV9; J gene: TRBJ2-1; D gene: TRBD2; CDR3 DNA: TGTGCCAGCAGCCCTAGCGGGGGGCCCTCCTACAATGAGCAGTTCTTC; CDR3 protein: CASSPSGGPSYNEQFF
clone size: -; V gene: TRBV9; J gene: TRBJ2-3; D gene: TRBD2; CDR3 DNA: TGTGCCAGCAGCGTAGCTAGCGGGAGTGGGGATACGCAGTATTTT; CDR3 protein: CASSVASGSGDTQYF
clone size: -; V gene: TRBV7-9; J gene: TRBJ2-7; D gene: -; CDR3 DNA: TGTGCCAGCAGCTTAGGTGGGCGCGAGCAGTACTTC; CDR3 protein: CASSLGGREQYF
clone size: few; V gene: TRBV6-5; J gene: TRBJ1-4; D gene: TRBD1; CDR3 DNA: TGTGCCAGCAGGGGACAGGGGGCAGGGGAAAAACTGTTTTTT; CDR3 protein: CASRGQGAGEKLFF
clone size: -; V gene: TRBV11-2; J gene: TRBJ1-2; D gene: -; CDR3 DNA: TGTGCCAGCAGCGCCCGGAGAGTCAACTATGGCTACACCTTC; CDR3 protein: CASSARRVNYGYTF
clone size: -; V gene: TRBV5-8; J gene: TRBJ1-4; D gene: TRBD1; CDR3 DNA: TGTGCCAGCAGCCACCGGGACAGGGGTGCAACTAATGAAAAACTGTTTTTT; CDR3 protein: CASSHRDRGATNEKLFF
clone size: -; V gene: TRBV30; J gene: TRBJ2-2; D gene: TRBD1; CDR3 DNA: TGTGCCTGGAGTGGCAGGGGGCTTGGCACCGGGGAGCTGTTTTTT; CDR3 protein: CAWSGRGLGTGELFF
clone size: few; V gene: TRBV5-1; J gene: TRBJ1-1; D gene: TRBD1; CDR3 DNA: TGCGCCAGCTCTGACAGGGTTGACACTGAAGCTTTCTTT; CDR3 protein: CASSDRVDTEAFF
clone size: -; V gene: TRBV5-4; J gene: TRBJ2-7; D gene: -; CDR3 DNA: TGTGCCAGCAGCCCCGGGACTCCAAGGGCCTCCTACGAGCAGTACTTC; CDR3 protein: CASSPGTPRASYEQYF
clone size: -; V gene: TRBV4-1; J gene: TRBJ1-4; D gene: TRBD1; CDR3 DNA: TGCGCCAGCAGCTTCCGACAGGGGACTATTCATGCAACTAATGAAAAACTGTTTTTT; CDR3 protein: CASSFRQGTIHATNEKLFF
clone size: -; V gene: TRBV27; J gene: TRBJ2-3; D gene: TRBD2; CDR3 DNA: TGTGCCAGCAGCACCGTGGGGGGGAGGGCGATAGATACGCAGTATTTT; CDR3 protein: CASSTVGGRAIDTQYF
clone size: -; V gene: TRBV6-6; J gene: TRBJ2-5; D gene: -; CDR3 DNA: TGTGCCAGCAGTTCCCTCGTGTTCCAAGAGACCCAGTACTTC; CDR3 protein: CASSSLVFQETQYF
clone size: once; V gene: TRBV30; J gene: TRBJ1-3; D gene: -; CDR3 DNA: TGTGCCTGGACCAATGGAAACACCATATATTTT; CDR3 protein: CAWTNGNTIYF
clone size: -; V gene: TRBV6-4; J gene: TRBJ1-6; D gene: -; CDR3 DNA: TGTGCCAGCAGAGCTAGGCAGCGATTAGACTTGCCCCTCCACTTT; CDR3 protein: CASRARQRLDLPLHF
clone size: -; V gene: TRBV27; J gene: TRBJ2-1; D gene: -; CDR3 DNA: TGTGCCAGCAGTTTATCATCTAGCCCCTACAATGAGCAGTTCTTC; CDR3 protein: CASSLSSSPYNEQFF
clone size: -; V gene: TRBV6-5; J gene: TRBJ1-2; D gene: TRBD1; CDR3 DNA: TGTGCCAGCAGTTACTCCGGGGGACAGGGTTTTGGCTACACCTTC; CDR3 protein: CASSYSGGQGFGYTF
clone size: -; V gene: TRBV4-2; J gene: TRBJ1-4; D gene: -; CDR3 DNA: TGTGCCAGCAGCCAAGACAGAATTGGTAATGAAAAACTGTTTTTT; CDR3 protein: CASSQDRIGNEKLFF